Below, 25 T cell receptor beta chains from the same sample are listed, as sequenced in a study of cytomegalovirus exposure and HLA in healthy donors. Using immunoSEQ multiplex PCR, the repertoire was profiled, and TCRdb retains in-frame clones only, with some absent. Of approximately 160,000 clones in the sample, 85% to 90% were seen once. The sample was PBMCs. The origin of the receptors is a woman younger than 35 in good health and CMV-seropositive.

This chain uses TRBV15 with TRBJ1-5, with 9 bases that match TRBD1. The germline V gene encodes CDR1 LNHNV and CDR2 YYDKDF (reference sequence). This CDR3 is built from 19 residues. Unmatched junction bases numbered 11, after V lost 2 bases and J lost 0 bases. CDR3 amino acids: CATSRTRTGVDHSNQPQHF. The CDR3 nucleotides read TGTGCCACCAGCAGAACCAGGACAGGGGTAGACCATAGCAATCAGCCCCAGCATTTT.

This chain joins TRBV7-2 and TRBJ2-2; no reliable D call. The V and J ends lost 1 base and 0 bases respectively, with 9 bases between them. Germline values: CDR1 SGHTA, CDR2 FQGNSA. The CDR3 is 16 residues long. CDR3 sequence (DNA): TGTGCCAGCAGCTTAGTCTCGAGGTCGAACACCGGGGAGCTGTTTTTT. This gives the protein CASSLVSRSNTGELFF.

CDR3 nucleotide sequence: TGTGCCAGCAGCTCCACCCGGTTTGAAGCTTTCTTT. This gives the protein CASSSTRFEAFF. The chain is built from TRBV7-2 and TRBJ1-1, with no clear D. The CDR3 has 12 residues. Trimming shortened V by 4 bases and J by 7 bases, and 10 bases separated the two germline ends. CDR1 SGHTA and CDR2 FQGNSA come from the germline V gene.

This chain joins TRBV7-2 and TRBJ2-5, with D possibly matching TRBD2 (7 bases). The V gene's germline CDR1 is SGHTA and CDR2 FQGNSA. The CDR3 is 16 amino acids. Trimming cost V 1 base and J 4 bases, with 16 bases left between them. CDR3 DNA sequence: TGTGCCAGCAGCTTAGTGGGGGCGGGAGTAGGAGAGACCCAGTACTTC. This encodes CASSLVGAGVGETQYF.

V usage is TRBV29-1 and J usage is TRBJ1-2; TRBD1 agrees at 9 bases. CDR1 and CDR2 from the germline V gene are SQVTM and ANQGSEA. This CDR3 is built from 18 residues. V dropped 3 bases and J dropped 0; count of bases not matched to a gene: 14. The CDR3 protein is CSVEGALGTGRANYGYTF. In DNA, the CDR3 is TGCAGCGTTGAGGGGGCATTGGGGACAGGGCGAGCTAACTATGGCTACACCTTC.

CDR3 sequence (DNA): TGTGCCAGCAGCCTCTCCTCGGGGGACGAGCAGTACTTC. Encoded protein: CASSLSSGDEQYF. The chain employs TRBV7-9 and TRBJ2-7; D perhaps matches TRBD2 (6 bases). Germline CDR1 reads SEHNR; CDR2 reads FQNEAQ (reference sequence). V lost 5 bases and J lost 5, with 13 bases in between. The CDR3 spans 13 residues.

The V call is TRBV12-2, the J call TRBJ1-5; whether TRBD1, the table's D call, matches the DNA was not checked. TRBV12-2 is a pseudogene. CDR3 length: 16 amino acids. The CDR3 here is CASRLGPRYSNQPQHF. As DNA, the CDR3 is TGTGCAAGTCGCTTAGGCCCCAGGTATAGCAATCAGCCCCAGCATTTT.

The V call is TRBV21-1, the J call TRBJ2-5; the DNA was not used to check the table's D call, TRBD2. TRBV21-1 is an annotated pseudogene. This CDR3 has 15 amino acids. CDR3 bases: TGTGCCAGCAGCAAACTGGATAGCGGCCAAGAGACCCAGTACTTC. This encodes CASSKLDSGQETQYF.

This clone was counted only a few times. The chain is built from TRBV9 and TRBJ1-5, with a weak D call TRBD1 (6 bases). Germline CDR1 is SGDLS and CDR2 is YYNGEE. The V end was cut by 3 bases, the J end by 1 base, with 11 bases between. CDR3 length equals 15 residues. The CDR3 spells CASSAQGISNQPQHF. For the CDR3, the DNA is TGTGCCAGCAGCGCACAGGGAATCAGCAATCAGCCCCAGCATTTT.

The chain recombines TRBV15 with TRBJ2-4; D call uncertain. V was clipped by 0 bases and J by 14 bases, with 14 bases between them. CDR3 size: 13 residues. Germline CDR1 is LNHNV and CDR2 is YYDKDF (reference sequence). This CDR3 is CATSRDLRDFKYF. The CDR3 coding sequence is TGTGCCACCAGCAGAGATCTTCGCGACTTTAAGTACTTC.

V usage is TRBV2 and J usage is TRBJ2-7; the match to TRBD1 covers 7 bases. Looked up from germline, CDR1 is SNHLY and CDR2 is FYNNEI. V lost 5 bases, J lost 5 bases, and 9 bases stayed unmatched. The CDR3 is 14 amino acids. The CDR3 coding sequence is TGTGCCAGCAGTTCGGAGACAGGGTTCAACGAGCAGTACTTC. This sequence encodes CASSSETGFNEQYF.

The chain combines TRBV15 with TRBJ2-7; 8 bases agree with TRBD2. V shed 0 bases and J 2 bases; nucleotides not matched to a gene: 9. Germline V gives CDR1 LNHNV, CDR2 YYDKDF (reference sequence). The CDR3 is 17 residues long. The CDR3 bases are TGTGCCACCAGCAGAGATCGTGCCAGCGGGAGTCCCTACGAGCAGTACTTC. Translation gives CATSRDRASGSPYEQYF.

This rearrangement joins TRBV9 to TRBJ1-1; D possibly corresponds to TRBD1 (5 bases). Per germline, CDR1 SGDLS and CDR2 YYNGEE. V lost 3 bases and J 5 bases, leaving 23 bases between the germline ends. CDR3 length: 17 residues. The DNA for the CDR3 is TGTGCCAGCAGCGCTCGGAGCGCTCAGGGTGGAAGGACTGAAGCTTTCTTT. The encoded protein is CASSARSAQGGRTEAFF.

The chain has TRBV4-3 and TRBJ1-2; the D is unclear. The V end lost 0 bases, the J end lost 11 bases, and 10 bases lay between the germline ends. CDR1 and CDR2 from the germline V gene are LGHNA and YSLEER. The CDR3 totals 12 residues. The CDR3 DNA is TGCGCCAGCAGCCAAGATGGTGCGGGTTACACCTTC. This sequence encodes CASSQDGAGYTF.

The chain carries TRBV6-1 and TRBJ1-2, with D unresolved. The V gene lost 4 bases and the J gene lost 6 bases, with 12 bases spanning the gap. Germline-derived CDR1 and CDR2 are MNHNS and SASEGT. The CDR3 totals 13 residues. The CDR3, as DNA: TGTGCCAGCAGTGTAGCTACGGTCAATGGCTACACCTTC. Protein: CASSVATVNGYTF.

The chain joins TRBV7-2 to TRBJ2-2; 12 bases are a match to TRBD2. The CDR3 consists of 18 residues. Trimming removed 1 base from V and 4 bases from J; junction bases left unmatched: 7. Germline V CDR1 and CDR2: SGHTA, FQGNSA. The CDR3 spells CASSLVPSGRVFTGELFF. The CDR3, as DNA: TGTGCCAGCAGCTTAGTCCCTAGCGGGAGGGTTTTCACCGGGGAGCTGTTTTTT. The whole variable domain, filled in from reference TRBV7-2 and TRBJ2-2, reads GAGVSQSPSNKVTEKGKDVELRCDPISGHTALYWYRQSLGQGLEFLIYFQGNSAPDKSGLPSDRFSAERTGGSVSTLTIQRTQQEDSAVYLCASSLVPSGRVFTGELFFGEGSRLTVL.

This CDR3 is CASSLAIRQEQYF. CDR3 nucleotides: TGCGCCAGCAGCTTGGCCATAAGACAGGAGCAGTACTTC. The rearrangement uses TRBV5-1 and TRBJ2-7, with a weak D call TRBD1 (5 bases). The CDR3 consists of 13 residues. Germline values: CDR1 SGHRS, CDR2 YFSETQ. V was trimmed by 0 bases and J by 7 bases, leaving 11 bases between them.

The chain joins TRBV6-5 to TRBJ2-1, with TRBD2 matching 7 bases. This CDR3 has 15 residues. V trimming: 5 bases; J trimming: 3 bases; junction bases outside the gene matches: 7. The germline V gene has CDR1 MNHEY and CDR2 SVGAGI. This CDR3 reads CASSRSGRFYNEQFF. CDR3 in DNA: TGTGCCAGCAGTCGTAGCGGGCGCTTCTACAATGAGCAGTTCTTC.

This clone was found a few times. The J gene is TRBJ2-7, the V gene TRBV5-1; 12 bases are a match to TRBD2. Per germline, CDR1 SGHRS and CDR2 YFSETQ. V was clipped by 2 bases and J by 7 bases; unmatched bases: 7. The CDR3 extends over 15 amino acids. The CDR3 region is CASSFWTSGNGEQYF. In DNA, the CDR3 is TGCGCCAGCAGCTTTTGGACTAGCGGGAATGGGGAGCAGTACTTC.

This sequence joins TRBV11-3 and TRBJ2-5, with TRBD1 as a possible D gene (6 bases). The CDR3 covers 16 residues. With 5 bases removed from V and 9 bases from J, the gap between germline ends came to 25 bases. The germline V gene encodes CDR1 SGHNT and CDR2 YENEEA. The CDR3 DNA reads TGTGCCAGCAGCCACAAACTAGGGACATTTTTGGGGGCCCAGTACTTC. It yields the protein CASSHKLGTFLGAQYF.

The CDR3, as DNA: TGTGCCAGCAGCCCGGGGGGGACCCGGGAGTTCCAGTTCTTC. This translates into CASSPGGTREFQFF. The J gene is TRBJ2-1, the V gene TRBV6-5, with 8 bases matching TRBD2. Trimming cost V 6 bases and J 13 bases; bases outside gene matches: 14. The germline V gene encodes CDR1 MNHEY and CDR2 SVGAGI. The CDR3 has 14 amino acids.

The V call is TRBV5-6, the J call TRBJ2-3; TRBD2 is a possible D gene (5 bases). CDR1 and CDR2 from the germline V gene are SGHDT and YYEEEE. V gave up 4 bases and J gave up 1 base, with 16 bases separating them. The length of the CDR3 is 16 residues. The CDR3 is CASSGSWGAGTDTQYF. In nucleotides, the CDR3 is TGTGCCAGCAGCGGGTCTTGGGGAGCCGGCACAGATACGCAGTATTTT.

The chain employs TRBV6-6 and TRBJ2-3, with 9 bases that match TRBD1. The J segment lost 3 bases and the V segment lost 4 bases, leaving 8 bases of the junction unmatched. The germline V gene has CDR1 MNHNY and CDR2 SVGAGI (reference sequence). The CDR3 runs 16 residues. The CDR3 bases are TGTGCCAGCAGTTTACCCGGGACAGGGCGAACAGATACGCAGTATTTT. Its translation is CASSLPGTGRTDTQYF.

Here the CDR3 DNA reads TGTGCCAGCAGCCCCCCCCGGAACATTCAGTACTTC. This gives the protein CASSPPRNIQYF. The J gene is TRBJ2-4, the V gene TRBV7-2; no clear D. The CDR3 length is 12 residues. Germline V CDR1 and CDR2: SGHTA, FQGNSA. V dropped 5 bases and J dropped 7 bases, with 9 bases sitting between them.

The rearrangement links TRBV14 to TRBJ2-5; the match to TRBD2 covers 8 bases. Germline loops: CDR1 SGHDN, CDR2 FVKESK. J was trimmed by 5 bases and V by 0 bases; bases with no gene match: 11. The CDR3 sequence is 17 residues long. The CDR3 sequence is CASSQDGTRGYAETQYF. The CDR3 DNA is TGTGCCAGCAGCCAAGATGGGACTAGGGGTTATGCGGAGACCCAGTACTTC.